The subject of this entry is one T cell receptor (beta chain). The CDR3 spans 12 residues. CDR1 and CDR2 from the germline V gene are GTSNPN and SVGIG (reference sequence). Trimming pared 4 bases from V and 7 bases from J, leaving 13 bases between. Extraction of RNA preceded its reverse transcription into cDNA, which served as the sequencing template. Sequencing was performed with immunoSEQ multiplex PCR; in TCRdb, only in-frame clones are kept and a portion is missing. The table lists some 100,000 clones, 55% to 75% of them singletons. The sample belongs to a study of CD8+ T cells in alopecia areata. The treatment was: oral pan-JAK inhibitor, 5-10 mg twice daily.

The clonotype originates from a human donor with alopecia areata. The chain is built from TRBV30 and TRBJ2-5, with D maybe TRBD1 (5 bases). Here the sequenced sample was CD8+ T cells sorted from blood, taken between weeks 55 and 65, from a patient treated with tofacitinib. The CDR3 DNA follows: TGTGCCTGGAATAGGGGTGTGTGGACCCAGTACTTC. This encodes CAWNRGVWTQYF.